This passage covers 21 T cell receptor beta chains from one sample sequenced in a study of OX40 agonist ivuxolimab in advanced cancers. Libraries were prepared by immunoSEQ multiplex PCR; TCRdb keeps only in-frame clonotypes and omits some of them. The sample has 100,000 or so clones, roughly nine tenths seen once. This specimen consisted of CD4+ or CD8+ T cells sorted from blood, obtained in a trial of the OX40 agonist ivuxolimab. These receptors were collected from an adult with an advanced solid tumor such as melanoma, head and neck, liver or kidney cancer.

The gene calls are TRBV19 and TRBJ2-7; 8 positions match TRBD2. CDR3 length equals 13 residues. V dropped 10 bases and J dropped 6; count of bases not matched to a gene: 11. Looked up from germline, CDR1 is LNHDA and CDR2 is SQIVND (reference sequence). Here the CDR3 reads CATSGRAGPEQYF. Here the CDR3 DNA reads TGTGCCACCTCCGGGAGGGCCGGTCCCGAGCAGTACTTC.

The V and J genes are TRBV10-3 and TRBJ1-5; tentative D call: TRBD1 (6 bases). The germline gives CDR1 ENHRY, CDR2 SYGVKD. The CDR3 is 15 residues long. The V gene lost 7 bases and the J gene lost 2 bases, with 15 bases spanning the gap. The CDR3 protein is CAIKAGDGGNQPQHF. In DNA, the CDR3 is TGTGCCATCAAAGCAGGGGACGGTGGCAATCAGCCCCAGCATTTT.

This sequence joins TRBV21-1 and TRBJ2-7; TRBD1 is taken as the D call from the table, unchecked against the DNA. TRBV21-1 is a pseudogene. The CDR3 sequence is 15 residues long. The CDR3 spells CASSKRVTGWHEQYF. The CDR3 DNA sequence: TGTGCCAGCAGCAAGCGGGTGACAGGGTGGCACGAGCAGTACTTC.

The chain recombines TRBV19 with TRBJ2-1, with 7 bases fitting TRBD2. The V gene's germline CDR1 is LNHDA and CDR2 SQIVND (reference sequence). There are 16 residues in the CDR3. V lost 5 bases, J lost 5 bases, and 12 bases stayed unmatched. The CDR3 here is CASSPRVAGGHNEQFF. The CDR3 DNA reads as TGTGCCAGTAGTCCAAGAGTAGCGGGCGGACACAATGAGCAGTTCTTC.

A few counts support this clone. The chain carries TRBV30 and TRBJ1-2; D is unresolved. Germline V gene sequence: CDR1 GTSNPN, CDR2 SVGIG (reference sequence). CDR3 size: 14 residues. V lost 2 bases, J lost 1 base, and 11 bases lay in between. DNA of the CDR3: TGTGCCTGGAGTCATATATGGGGTAACTATGGCTACACCTTC. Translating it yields CAWSHIWGNYGYTF.

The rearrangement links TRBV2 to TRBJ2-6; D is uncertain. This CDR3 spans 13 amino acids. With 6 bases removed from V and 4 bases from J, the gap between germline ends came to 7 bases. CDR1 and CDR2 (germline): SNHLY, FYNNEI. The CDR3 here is CASRESGANVLTF. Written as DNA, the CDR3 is TGTGCCAGCAGGGAGTCCGGGGCCAACGTCCTGACTTTC.

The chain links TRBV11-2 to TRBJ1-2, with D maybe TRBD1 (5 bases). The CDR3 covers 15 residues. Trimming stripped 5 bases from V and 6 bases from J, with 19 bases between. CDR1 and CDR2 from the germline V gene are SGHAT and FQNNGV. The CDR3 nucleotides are TGTGCCAGCAGCACCTCCTTCGGGGGGACGCATGGCTACACCTTC. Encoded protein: CASSTSFGGTHGYTF.

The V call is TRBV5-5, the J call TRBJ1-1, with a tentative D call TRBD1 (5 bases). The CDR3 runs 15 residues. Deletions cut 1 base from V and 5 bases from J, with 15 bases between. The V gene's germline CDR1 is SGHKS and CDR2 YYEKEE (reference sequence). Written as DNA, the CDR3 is TGTGCCAGCAGCTTGACAGACGAGGGGTGGACTGAAGCTTTCTTT. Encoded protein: CASSLTDEGWTEAFF.

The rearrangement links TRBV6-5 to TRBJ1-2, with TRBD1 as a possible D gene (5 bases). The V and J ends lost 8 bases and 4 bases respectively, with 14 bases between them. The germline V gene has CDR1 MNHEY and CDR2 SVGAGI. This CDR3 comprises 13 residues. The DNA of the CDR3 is TGTGCCAGCCGGGGGGGGAGCCCCTATGGCTACACCTTC. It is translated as CASRGGSPYGYTF.

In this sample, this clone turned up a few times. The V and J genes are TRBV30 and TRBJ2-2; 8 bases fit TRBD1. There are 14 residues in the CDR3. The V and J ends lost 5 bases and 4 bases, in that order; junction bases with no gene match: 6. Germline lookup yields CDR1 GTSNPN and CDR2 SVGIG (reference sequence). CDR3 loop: CAWDFGQGTGELFF. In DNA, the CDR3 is TGTGCCTGGGACTTCGGACAGGGCACCGGGGAGCTGTTTTTT.

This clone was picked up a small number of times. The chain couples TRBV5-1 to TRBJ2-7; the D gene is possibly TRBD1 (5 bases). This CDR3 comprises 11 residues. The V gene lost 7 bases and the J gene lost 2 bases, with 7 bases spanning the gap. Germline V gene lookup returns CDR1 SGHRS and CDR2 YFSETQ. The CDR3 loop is CASARAYEQYF. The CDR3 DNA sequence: TGCGCCAGCGCCAGGGCCTACGAGCAGTACTTC.

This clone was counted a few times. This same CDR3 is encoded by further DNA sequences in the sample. This CDR3 is CSVLTGELFF. The DNA of the CDR3 is TGCAGCGTTCTAACCGGGGAGCTGTTTTTT. The chain carries TRBV29-1 and TRBJ2-2; D is unresolved. The V end lost 5 bases, the J end lost 5 bases, and 3 bases lay between the germline ends. Germline CDR1 is SQVTM and CDR2 is ANQGSEA. CDR3 length equals 10 residues.

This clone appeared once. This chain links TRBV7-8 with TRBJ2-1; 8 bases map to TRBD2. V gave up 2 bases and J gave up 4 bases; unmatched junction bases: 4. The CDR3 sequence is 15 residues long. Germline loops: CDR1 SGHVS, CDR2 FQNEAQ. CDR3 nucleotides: TGTGCCAGCAGCTTAAGTACTAGCGGATACAATGAGCAGTTCTTC. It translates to CASSLSTSGYNEQFF.

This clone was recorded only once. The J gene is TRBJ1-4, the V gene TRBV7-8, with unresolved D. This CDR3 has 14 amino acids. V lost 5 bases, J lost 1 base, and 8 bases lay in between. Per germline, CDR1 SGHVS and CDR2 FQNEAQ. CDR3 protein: CASSPSRTNEKLFF. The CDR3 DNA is TGTGCCAGCAGCCCCTCGAGAACTAATGAAAAACTGTTTTTT. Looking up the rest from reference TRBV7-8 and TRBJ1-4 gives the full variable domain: GAGVSQSPRYKVAKRGQDVALRCDPISGHVSLFWYQQALGQGPEFLTYFQNEAQLDKSGLPSDRFFAERPEGSVSTLKIQRTQQEDSAVYLCASSPSRTNEKLFFGSGTQLSVL.

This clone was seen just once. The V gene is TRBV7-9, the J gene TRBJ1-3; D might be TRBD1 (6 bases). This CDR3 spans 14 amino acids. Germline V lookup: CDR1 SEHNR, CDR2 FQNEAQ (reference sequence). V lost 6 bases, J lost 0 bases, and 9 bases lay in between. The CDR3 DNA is TGTGCCAGCAGTCAAGGGGGCTCTGGAAACACCATATATTTT. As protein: CASSQGGSGNTIYF.

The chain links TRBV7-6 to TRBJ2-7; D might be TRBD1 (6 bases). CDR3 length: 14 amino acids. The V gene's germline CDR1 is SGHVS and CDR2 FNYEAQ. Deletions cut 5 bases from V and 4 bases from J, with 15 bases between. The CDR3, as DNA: TGTGCCAGCAGCCCGGGTAGGACAGCATACGAGCAGTACTTC. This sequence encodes CASSPGRTAYEQYF.

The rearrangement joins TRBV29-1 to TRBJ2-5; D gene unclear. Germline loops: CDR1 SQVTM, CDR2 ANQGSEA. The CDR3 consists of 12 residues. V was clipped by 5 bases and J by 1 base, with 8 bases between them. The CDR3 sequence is CSVSQLQETQYF. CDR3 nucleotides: TGCAGCGTTAGTCAGCTCCAAGAGACCCAGTACTTC.

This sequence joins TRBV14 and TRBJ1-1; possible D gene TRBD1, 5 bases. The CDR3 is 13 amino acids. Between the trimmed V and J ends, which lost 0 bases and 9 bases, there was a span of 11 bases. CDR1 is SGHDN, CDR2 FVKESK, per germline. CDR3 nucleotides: TGTGCCAGCAGCCAAGAATTGGGGGTGAAAGCTTTCTTT. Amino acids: CASSQELGVKAFF.

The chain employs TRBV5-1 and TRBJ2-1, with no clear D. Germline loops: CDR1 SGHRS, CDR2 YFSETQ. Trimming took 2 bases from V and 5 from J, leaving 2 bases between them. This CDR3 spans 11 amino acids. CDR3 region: CASSFNNEQFF. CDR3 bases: TGCGCCAGCAGCTTCAACAATGAGCAGTTCTTC.

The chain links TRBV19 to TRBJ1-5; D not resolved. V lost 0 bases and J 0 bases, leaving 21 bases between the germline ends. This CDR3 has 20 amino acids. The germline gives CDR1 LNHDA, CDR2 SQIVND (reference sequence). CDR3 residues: CASSIDGPSFSKYSNQPQHF. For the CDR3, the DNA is TGTGCCAGTAGTATAGACGGCCCCTCCTTTTCTAAGTATAGCAATCAGCCCCAGCATTTT.

CDR3 protein: CASSFVTGELFF. CDR3 DNA: TGTGCCAGCAGTTTTGTCACCGGGGAGCTGTTTTTT. The chain carries TRBV27 and TRBJ2-2; D gene uncertain. Trimming shortened V by 3 bases and J by 4 bases, and 3 bases separated the two germline ends. This CDR3 region has 12 residues. CDR1 is MNHEY and CDR2 is SMNVEV in the germline V gene (reference sequence).